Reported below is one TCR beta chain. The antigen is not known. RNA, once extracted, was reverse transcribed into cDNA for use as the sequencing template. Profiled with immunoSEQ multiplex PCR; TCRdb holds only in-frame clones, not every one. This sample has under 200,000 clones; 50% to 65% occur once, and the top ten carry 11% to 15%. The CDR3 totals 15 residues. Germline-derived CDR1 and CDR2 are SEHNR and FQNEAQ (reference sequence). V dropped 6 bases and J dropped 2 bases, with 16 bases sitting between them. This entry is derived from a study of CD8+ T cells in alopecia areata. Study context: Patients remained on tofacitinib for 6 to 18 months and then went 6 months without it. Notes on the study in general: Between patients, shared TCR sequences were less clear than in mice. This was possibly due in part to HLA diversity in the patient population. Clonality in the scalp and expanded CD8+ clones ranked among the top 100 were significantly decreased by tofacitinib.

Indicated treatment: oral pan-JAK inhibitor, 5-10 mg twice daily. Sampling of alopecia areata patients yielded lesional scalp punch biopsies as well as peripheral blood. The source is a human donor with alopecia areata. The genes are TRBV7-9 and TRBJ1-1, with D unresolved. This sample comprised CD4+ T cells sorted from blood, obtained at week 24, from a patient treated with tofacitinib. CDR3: CASRSRGQSNTEAFF. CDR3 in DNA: TGTGCCAGCAGATCACGTGGGCAGTCAAACACTGAAGCTTTCTTT. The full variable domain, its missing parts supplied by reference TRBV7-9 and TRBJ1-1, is DTGVSQNPRHKITKRGQNVTFRCDPISEHNRLYWYRQTLGQGPEFLTYFQNEAQLEKSRLLSDRFSAERPKGSFSTLEIQRTEQGDSAMYLCASRSRGQSNTEAFFGQGTRLTVV.